This TCR beta chain emerged from a study of T cells in Graves' hyperthyroidism and ophthalmopathy. About the research overall: At initial diagnosis, before any treatment had begun, peripheral blood was obtained.

The investigators amplified TCR beta CDR3 regions from RNA transcripts. Carried out on the TCR CDR3, a first-round RT-PCR used the HTBI primer set. TCRdb independently ran MiXCR on the multiplex PCR reads; one entry per CDR3 protein. The sample yields approximately 430,000 distinct CDR3 sequences, about 14% seen once. This clonotype was observed at least ten times. Exclusion followed for patients with uncontrolled infection, other autoimmune disease, pregnancy or lactation. Trimming removed 5 bases from V and 8 bases from J; junction bases left unmatched: 10. CDR1 and CDR2 (germline): SGHTA, FQGNSA. The CDR3 is 14 amino acids.

The sequencing sample was made of blood. This receptor was obtained from a man younger than 35 with Graves' ophthalmopathy. The chain has TRBV7-2 and TRBJ1-2, with 8 bases matching TRBD1. CDR3: CASSRDRGSKGYTF. The CDR3 region has the DNA TGTGCCAGCAGCCGCGACAGGGGTTCAAAAGGCTACACCTTC.